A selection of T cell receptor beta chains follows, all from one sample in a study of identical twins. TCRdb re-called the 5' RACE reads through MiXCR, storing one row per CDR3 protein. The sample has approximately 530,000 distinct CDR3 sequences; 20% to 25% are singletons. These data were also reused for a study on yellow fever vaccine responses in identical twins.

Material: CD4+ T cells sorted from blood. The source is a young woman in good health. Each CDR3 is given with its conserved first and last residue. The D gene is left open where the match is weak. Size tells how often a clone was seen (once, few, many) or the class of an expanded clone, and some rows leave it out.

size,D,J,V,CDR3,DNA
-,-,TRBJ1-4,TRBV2,CASSEGDVREKLFF,TGTGCCAGCAGTGAGGGGGACGTACGTGAAAAACTGTTTTTT
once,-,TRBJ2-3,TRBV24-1,CAAGDWGTDTQYF,TGTGCCGCCGGAGATTGGGGCACAGATACGCAGTATTTT
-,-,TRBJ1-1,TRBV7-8,CASSAQGAAFF,TGTGCCAGCAGCGCTCAAGGGGCGGCTTTCTTT
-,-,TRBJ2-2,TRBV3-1,CASTKYRVNTGELFF,TGTGCCTCCACCAAATATAGGGTAAACACCGGGGAGCTGTTTTTT
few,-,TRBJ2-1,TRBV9,CASSVAVPPLFF,TGTGCCAGCAGCGTAGCAGTGCCTCCGCTGTTCTTC
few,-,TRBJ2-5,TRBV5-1,CASMIQDRETQYF,TGCGCCAGCATGATCCAAGATCGGGAGACCCAGTACTTC
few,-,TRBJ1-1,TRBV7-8,CASSLVSGYTEAFF,TGTGCCAGCAGCTTAGTATCGGGTTACACTGAAGCTTTCTTT
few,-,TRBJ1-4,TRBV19,CASSRENCFF,-
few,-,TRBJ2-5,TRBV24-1,CATSDGQRQETQYF,TGTGCCACCAGTGACGGGCAGAGACAAGAGACCCAGTACTTC
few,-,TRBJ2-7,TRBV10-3,CAISESTATYEQYF,TGTGCCATCAGTGAGTCGACAGCTACCTACGAGCAGTACTTC
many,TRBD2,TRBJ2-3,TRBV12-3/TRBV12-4,CASSLRLAGGDTQYF,TGTGCCAGCAGTTTACGGCTAGCGGGGGGGGATACGCAGTATTTT
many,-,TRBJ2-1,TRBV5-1,CASRQGGLQVDEQFF,TGCGCCAGCAGACAGGGAGGACTGCAGGTTGATGAGCAGTTCTTC
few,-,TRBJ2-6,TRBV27,CASSFIGQISGANVLTF,TGTGCCAGCAGCTTCATCGGGCAAATCTCTGGGGCCAACGTCCTGACTTTC
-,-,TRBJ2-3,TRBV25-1,CASSALKDTQYF,TGTGCCAGCAGTGCGCTAAAAGATACGCAGTATTTT
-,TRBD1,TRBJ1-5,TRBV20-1,CSARTGDRPQHF,TGCAGTGCTCGGACAGGGGATCGGCCCCAGCATTTT
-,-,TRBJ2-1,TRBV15,CATSRDVGYNEQFF,TGTGCCACCAGCAGAGATGTGGGGTACAATGAGCAGTTCTTC
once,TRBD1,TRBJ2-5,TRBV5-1,CASSFGQGLPQETQYF,TGCGCCAGCAGCTTTGGACAGGGCTTACCCCAAGAGACCCAGTACTTC
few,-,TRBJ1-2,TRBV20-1,CSARGQATGGYTF,TGCAGTGCTAGAGGCCAGGCAACAGGGGGCTACACCTTC
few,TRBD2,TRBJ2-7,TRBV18,CASSQGLAVYEQYF,TGTGCCAGCTCACAAGGACTAGCGGTCTACGAGCAGTACTTC
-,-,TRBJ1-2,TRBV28,CASSLQAVGRRFGSGYTF,TGTGCCAGCAGTTTACAGGCGGTGGGCCGGCGTTTTGGGTCGGGCTACACCTTC
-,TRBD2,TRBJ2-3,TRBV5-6,CATRSGGNTDTQYF,TGTGCCACCCGAAGCGGGGGGAATACAGATACGCAGTATTTT
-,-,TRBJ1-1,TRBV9,CASSAGGIMNTEAFF,TGTGCCAGCAGCGCGGGTGGAATTATGAACACTGAAGCTTTCTTT
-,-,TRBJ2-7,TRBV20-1,CSVLLPDLTYEQYF,TGCAGTGTCTTACTACCAGACCTTACTTACGAGCAGTACTTC
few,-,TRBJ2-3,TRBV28,CASSPLDRTTDTQYF,TGTGCCAGCAGTCCCCTCGACCGAACCACAGATACGCAGTATTTT
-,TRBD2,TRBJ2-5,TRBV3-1,CASSLELAVQETQYF,TGTGCCAGCAGCCTAGAACTAGCGGTACAAGAGACCCAGTACTTC
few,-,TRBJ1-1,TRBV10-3,CAISPVSNTEAFF,TGTGCCATCAGCCCCGTCTCGAACACTGAAGCTTTCTTT
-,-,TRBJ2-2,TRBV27,CASSLRPAGELFF,TGTGCCAGCAGTTTACGGCCGGCCGGGGAGCTGTTTTTT
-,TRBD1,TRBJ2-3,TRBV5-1,CASSLRGQGTDTQYF,TGCGCCAGCAGCTTAAGGGGACAGGGGACAGATACGCAGTATTTT
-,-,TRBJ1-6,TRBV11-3,CASSFGGATNSPLHF,TGTGCCAGCAGCTTCGGGGGGGCTACTAATTCACCCCTCCACTTT
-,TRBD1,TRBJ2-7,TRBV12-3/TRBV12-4,CASSIAGTGGYEQYF,TGTGCCAGCAGTATCGCCGGGACAGGGGGATACGAGCAGTACTTC
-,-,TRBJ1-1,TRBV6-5,CASSYFRDTEAFF,TGTGCCAGCAGTTACTTTAGGGACACTGAAGCTTTCTTT
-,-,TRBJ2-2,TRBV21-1,CASSKALYGSLYGELFF,TGTGCCAGCAGCAAAGCGCTTTATGGTAGTCTTTACGGGGAGCTGTTTTTT
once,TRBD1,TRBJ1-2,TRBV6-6,CASSYGTEAGYTF,TGTGCCAGCAGTTACGGGACAGAGGCAGGCTACACCTTC
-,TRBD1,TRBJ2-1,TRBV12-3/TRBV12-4,CASTPGQRIGNEQFF,TGTGCCAGCACCCCGGGACAGAGGATTGGTAATGAGCAGTTCTTC
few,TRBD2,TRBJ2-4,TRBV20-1,CSARSEPGLAGAGNIQYF,TGCAGTGCTAGATCAGAACCGGGACTAGCGGGAGCAGGAAACATTCAGTACTTC
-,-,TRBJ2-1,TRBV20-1,CSARVGPGEQFF,TGCAGTGCTAGAGTGGGGCCGGGTGAGCAGTTCTTC
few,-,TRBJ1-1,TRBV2,CASSEQSIEAFF,TGTGCCAGCAGTGAACAGAGCATTGAAGCTTTCTTT
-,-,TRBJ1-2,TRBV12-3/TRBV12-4,CASSLRPGREGYTF,TGTGCCAGCAGTTTACGCCCTGGGCGGGAGGGCTACACCTTC
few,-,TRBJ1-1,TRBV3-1,CASRRTAANTEAFF,TGTGCCAGCAGACGGACAGCTGCGAACACTGAAGCTTTCTTT
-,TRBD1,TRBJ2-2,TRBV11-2,CASSLRRTGEAGELFF,TGTGCCAGCAGCTTACGGAGGACAGGGGAAGCCGGGGAGCTGTTTTTT
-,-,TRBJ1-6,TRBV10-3,CAISESWQGGDSPLHF,TGTGCCATCAGTGAGTCTTGGCAGGGCGGCGATTCACCCCTCCACTTT
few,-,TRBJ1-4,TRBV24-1,CATSVRRAATNEKLFF,TGTGCCACCAGTGTACGAAGGGCAGCAACTAATGAAAAACTGTTTTTT
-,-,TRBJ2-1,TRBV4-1,CASSQEDSHSYNEQFF,TGCGCCAGCAGCCAAGAGGACTCGCACTCCTACAATGAGCAGTTCTTC
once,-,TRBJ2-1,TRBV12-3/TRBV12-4,CASSLRPHEQFF,TGTGCCAGCAGTTTACGACCCCATGAGCAGTTCTTC
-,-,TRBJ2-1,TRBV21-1,CASSKGVRPNEQFF,TGTGCCAGCAGCAAAGGTGTCAGACCCAATGAGCAGTTCTTC
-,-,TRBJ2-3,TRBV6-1,CAIRRGGGSTDTQYF,TGTGCCATACGCCGTGGGGGGGGCAGCACAGATACGCAGTATTTT
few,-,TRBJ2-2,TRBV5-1,CASSLRTEMGTGELFF,TGCGCCAGCAGCCTCAGGACAGAAATGGGTACCGGGGAGCTGTTTTTT
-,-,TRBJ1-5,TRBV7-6,CASSKGSNSNQPQHF,TGTGCCAGCAGCAAAGGGTCGAATAGCAATCAGCCCCAGCATTTT
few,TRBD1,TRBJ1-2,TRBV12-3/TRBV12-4,CASSPQGALGYGYTF,TGTGCCAGCAGTCCTCAGGGGGCGCTCGGCTATGGCTACACCTTC
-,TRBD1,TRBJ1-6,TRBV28,CASSVPDRNSPLHF,TGTGCCAGCAGTGTCCCGGACAGGAATTCACCCCTCCACTTT
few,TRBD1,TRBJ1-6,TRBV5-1,CASSGGTGPYNSPLHF,TGCGCCAGCAGCGGTGGGACAGGGCCGTATAATTCACCCCTCCACTTT
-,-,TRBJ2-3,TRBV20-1,CSAPLGGPTDTQYF,TGCAGTGCTCCCTTAGGGGGACCCACAGATACGCAGTATTTT
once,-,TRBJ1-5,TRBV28,CASIRGYSNQPQHF,TGTGCCAGCATTAGGGGGTATAGCAATCAGCCCCAGCATTTT